The 3 T cell receptor beta chains below were found in one sample sequenced in a study of T cell responses to AZD1222 COVID-19 vaccine. The repertoire was sequenced with immunoSEQ multiplex PCR; TCRdb's copy has only in-frame clones and lacks some. The repertoire holds 110,000 or so clones, with 75% to 90% as singletons. The sequenced sample was peripheral blood, obtained on day 0 of AZD1222 vaccination. Every receptor here comes from an adult in good health.

The chain carries TRBV7-9 and TRBJ2-3, with TRBD2 matching over 12 bases. Germline trimming cut 6 bases from V and 1 base from J; bases unmatched to any gene: 5. Looked up from germline, CDR1 is SEHNR and CDR2 is FQNEAQ (reference sequence). The CDR3 has 16 amino acids. CDR3 DNA sequence: TGTGCCAGCAGAAGACTAGCGGGGGCCCGCACAGATACGCAGTATTTT. Its protein product is CASRRLAGARTDTQYF.

This clone has just a few counts. The chain links TRBV5-1 to TRBJ2-3; D unclear. CDR1 and CDR2 (germline): SGHRS, YFSETQ. V gave up 2 bases and J gave up 1 base, with 5 bases separating them. The CDR3 contains 13 residues. CDR3 amino acids: CASSLGRTDTQYF. CDR3 sequence (DNA): TGCGCCAGCAGCTTAGGCCGCACAGATACGCAGTATTTT.

This chain connects TRBV6-2 or TRBV6-3 to TRBJ2-7, with a possible D match to TRBD2 (5 bases). CDR3 size: 12 residues. Germline V gives CDR1 MNHEY, CDR2 SVGEGT. The V gene lost 5 bases and the J gene lost 3 bases, with 8 bases spanning the gap. The CDR3 here is CASSARDYEQYF. The CDR3 DNA sequence: TGTGCCAGCAGTGCCCGGGACTACGAGCAGTACTTC.